The source of this T cell receptor (beta chain) is a study of shared clonotypes between healthy human individuals. To note about this clone: Its antigen is as yet unknown.

Source study methods: ImmunoSEQ only sent back junction sequences with no quality scores, so filtering was done differently. TCRdb's copy holds only in-frame clones and misses some; the assay was immunoSEQ multiplex PCR. The V and J calls and clone size are taken from that table; D and trimming were inferred from the DNA. The sample shows roughly 2,000,000 clones, 90% to 95% of them seen only once. The CDR3 length is 15 residues. Germline values: CDR1 SGHNT, CDR2 YYREEE (reference sequence). Trimming left V 3 bases short and J 7 bases short, with 17 bases between. Study-wide results and caveats: A reduction in generation probabilities was seen for non-shared clonotypes relative to those shared by all four donors.

Naive CD8 cells were CD45RO-negative, positively selected for CCR7, excluding terminally differentiated effector memory CD45RA+ cells. This receptor was obtained from a man aged 18-30 years in good health. Some clones in this sample may be carry-over from other donors' samples. The V call is TRBV5-4, the J call TRBJ2-1, with D maybe TRBD2 (5 bases). Input material: naive CD8+ T cells from PBMCs. CDR3 DNA: TGTGCCAGCAGCTGGGCCCGGGTAGGGAGTAATGAGCAGTTCTTC. Protein: CASSWARVGSNEQFF. The variable domain in full, completed from reference TRBV5-4 and TRBJ2-1, reads ETGVTQSPTHLIKTRGQQVTLRCSSQSGHNTVSWYQQALGQGPQFIFQYYREEENGRGNFPPRFSGLQFPNYSSELNVNALELDDSALYLCASSWARVGSNEQFFGPGTRLTVL.